This T cell receptor (beta chain) was found in a study of blood T cell repertoires in COVID-19 (dated by TCRdb to the early 2020s). For the wider study: The collaborator samples originated in the United States, Italy and Spain and spanned the acute and convalescent phases of COVID-19. Where available, HLA class I and class II types were taken from metadata supplied by the sample provider and were not determined by assay-based typing. Samples were obtained from the ongoing ImmuneRACE study (first 160 participants) and from 1,254 subjects provided by 6 global collaborators. The repertoires were released in a freely available public database intended as a resource for research on the immune response to SARS-CoV-2. Subjects who had been exposed to COVID-19, were actively infected with it, or had recovered from it provided the deeply sampled blood TCRbeta repertoires that made up the dataset. The prospective study material was composed of cDNA or gDNA derived from T cells, B-cell-depleted T cells, or PBMCs. Sample metadata almost always included a de-identified subject ID, COVID-19 status, age in years and sex. The paper's findings and limits, for the study overall: How much clinical and demographic metadata was included differed by source and by participant, and the metadata was provided uncurated.

In the prospective study, participants were roughly 18 to 100 years old, resided in 24 geographic areas of the United States, and were enrolled through a virtual design. In the prospective study, participants were assigned to cohorts based on the clinical history participants reported in a screening survey and a study questionnaire. ImmuneRACE Cohort 3 recovered participants were defined by two consecutive negative NP/OP PCR tests, healthcare professional clearance, or symptom resolution. In the prospective study, mobile phlebotomists collected whole blood, serum and a nasopharyngeal or oropharyngeal swab from each participant. Additional blood draws and questionnaires over a 2-month period could optionally be provided by prospective study participants. Blood samples from the prospective study were shipped frozen or at room temperature prior to DNA extraction. A few counts support this clone. Its cognate antigen has yet to be identified. No clone much larger than this one lies a single base away; base qualities are absent.

TCRbeta CDR3 regions were amplified from genomic DNA by means of the immunoSEQ Assay, a bias-controlled multiplex PCR. As for how the authors treated the data: Within the assay, amplification of reference gene primers was used to estimate how many nucleated cells each sample contained. To quantify the absolute abundance of each unique TCRbeta CDR3 rearrangement, sequence reads were collapsed and filtered. For each sample, productive Simpson clonality was calculated by taking the square root of Simpson's diversity index across productive rearrangements. TCRdb carries this immuneACCESS record with in-frame sequences only. Its versions omit some clonotypes, under half of them owing to an unresolved V gene in the studies checked, with the rest unexplained. D and trimming come from the DNA, and the V and J calls and clone size come from that table. This sample has a few hundred thousand clones in its table, and about 90% of those were observed once. The top ten constitute 1% of the sample.

Inclusive of the bounding cysteine and phenylalanine, the CDR3 is 14 residues long. Left in the record is the CDR3 DNA by itself, 42 bases read in frame from the first base. The germline V gene (reference sequence) specifies LNHDA as CDR1 and SQIVND as CDR2. The germline V and J ends show losses of 4 bases and 3 bases respectively, and no gene match explains 3 bases of the junction. The sample comprised PBMCs or T cells enriched from blood (not recorded which). The V and J genes are TRBV19 and TRBJ2-7; the junction holds 10 bases that match TRBD1. The clonotype originates from a woman aged 25-40 years who had recovered from COVID-19. At the DNA level, the sequence is TGTGCCAGTAGTAGGGACAGGGGAGGCTACGAGCAGTACTTC. Translated, it reads CASSRDRGGYEQYF. With the rest looked up from the reference TRBV19 and TRBJ2-7 genes rather than sequenced, the full variable domain is DGGITQSPKYLFRKEGQNVTLSCEQNLNHDAMYWYRQDPGQGLRLIYYSQIVNDFQKGDIAEGYSVSREKKESFPLTVTSAQKNPTAFYLCASSRDRGGYEQYFGPGTRLTVT.